Following are 20 T cell receptor beta chains from one sample sequenced in a study of T-cell reconstitution after alpha-beta-depleted transplantation in children. Unique molecular identifiers were incorporated when the TCRbeta library was constructed. Using its own MiXCR run on the PCR reads, TCRdb lists one record per CDR3 protein. The sample holds 450,000 to 500,000 distinct CDR3 sequences, 12% seen once. Sequencing used PBMCs from the stem cell graft donor, obtained from the stem cell graft. All receptors come from a human donor who donated a stem cell graft to a child with combined immunodeficiency.

This clonotype was detected only a few times. This chain's CDR3 is CASIWRAANSPLHF. Here the CDR3 DNA reads TGTGCCAGCATCTGGCGGGCAGCTAATTCACCCCTCCACTTT. The V and J genes are TRBV28 and TRBJ1-6; D uncertain. The CDR3 has 14 residues. Germline CDR1 MDHEN, CDR2 SYDVKM. V lost 7 bases to trimming and J lost 6 bases, with 13 bases between them.

This clonotype was recorded a few times. V usage is TRBV18 and J usage is TRBJ2-5; 10 bases align to TRBD2. V was clipped by 3 bases and J by 1 base; unmatched bases: 14. The CDR3 totals 19 residues. Germline V lookup: CDR1 KGHSH, CDR2 LQKENI. The DNA for the CDR3 is TGTGCCAGCTCACCCACTGACTCCGGACTAGCGGCGCCCCAAGAGACCCAGTACTTC. It translates to CASSPTDSGLAAPQETQYF.

In its sample, this clonotype was seen a few times. The rearrangement links TRBV7-2 to TRBJ2-5, with 11 bases that match TRBD2. From germline, CDR1 is SGHTA and CDR2 FQGNSA. V lost 5 bases, J lost 2 bases, and 7 bases stayed unmatched. There are 16 residues in the CDR3. CDR3 residues: CASSTSGTSGQETQYF. The DNA of the CDR3 is TGTGCCAGCAGCACAAGCGGGACTAGCGGTCAAGAGACCCAGTACTTC.

The V gene is TRBV4-3, the J gene TRBJ2-4; the D gene is possibly TRBD1 (5 bases). This CDR3 has 16 residues. The germline V and J ends were trimmed by 2 bases and 8 bases, with 19 bases remaining between them. CDR1 is LGHNA and CDR2 is YSLEER in the germline V gene. The CDR3 loop reads CASSQSPWQGLDIQYF. The CDR3 DNA follows: TGCGCCAGCAGCCAATCCCCCTGGCAGGGTTTAGACATTCAGTACTTC.

This clonotype has at least ten counts. The chain carries TRBV24-1 and TRBJ2-1; D may be TRBD2 (6 bases). CDR3 length: 14 residues. Trimming pared 5 bases from V and 6 bases from J, leaving 13 bases between. Germline CDR1 and CDR2: KGHDR and SFDVKD. The DNA of the CDR3 is TGTGCCACCAGTGCAGCGGAGGGAGGCAATGAGCAGTTCTTC. This encodes CATSAAEGGNEQFF.

The chain has TRBV9 and TRBJ2-1, with TRBD1 matching 11 bases. Per the germline V gene, CDR1 is SGDLS and CDR2 is YYNGEE. This CDR3 is built from 15 residues. V gave up 4 bases and J gave up 7 bases; unmatched junction bases: 7. CDR3 nucleotide sequence: TGTGCCAGCAGCTCTTGGACAGGGGGCAGAAATGAGCAGTTCTTC. Amino acids: CASSSWTGGRNEQFF. Combining the CDR3 with reference TRBV9 and TRBJ2-1 gives the whole variable domain DSGVTQTPKHLITATGQRVTLRCSPRSGDLSVYWYQQSLDQGLQFLIQYYNGEERAKGNILERFSAQQFPDLHSELNLSSLELGDSALYFCASSSWTGGRNEQFFGPGTRLTVL.

V gene TRBV7-8 combines with J gene TRBJ2-3; D is ambiguous. The germline CDR1 and CDR2 sequences are SGHVS and FQNEAQ. CDR3 length: 14 residues. The V end was cut by 3 bases, the J end by 4 bases, with 11 bases between. The CDR3 spells CASSFRLLADTQYF. CDR3 sequence (DNA): TGTGCCAGCAGCTTTCGCTTACTCGCAGATACGCAGTATTTT.

This clonotype was found a few times. V is TRBV7-2 and J is TRBJ2-7; D is unclear. V was clipped by 3 bases and J by 4 bases, with 10 bases between them. The CDR3 spans 13 residues. Germline loops: CDR1 SGHTA, CDR2 FQGNSA. The CDR3 DNA reads as TGTGCCAGCAGCTTCCATGCCCGGTACGAGCAGTACTTC. Protein product: CASSFHARYEQYF.

This clonotype has a handful of counts. The chain joins TRBV20-1 to TRBJ2-1; 8 nucleotides agree with TRBD2. The germline CDR1 and CDR2 sequences are DFQATT and SNEGSKA (reference sequence). The CDR3 runs 14 residues. V shed 6 bases and J 2 bases; nucleotides not matched to a gene: 6. The CDR3 DNA reads TGCAGTGCCGAAGAAGCGGGAGCCTACAATGAGCAGTTCTTC. This gives the protein CSAEEAGAYNEQFF.

The chain links TRBV2 to TRBJ2-4; 7 bases are a match to TRBD2. The junction had 4 bases not matched to a gene; V was cut back by 6 bases and J by 2 bases. The CDR3 contains 14 residues. CDR1 and CDR2 from the germline V gene are SNHLY and FYNNEI. The CDR3 DNA sequence: TGTGCCAGCAGGGGGGGGTTAACCAAAAACATTCAGTACTTC. This codes for CASRGGLTKNIQYF.

This clonotype has just a few counts. This CDR3 is CASRSLGQETQYF. The CDR3 DNA sequence: TGTGCCAGCAGATCATTAGGACAAGAGACCCAGTACTTC. The chain joins TRBV3-1 to TRBJ2-5; D remains unclear. Trimming left V 6 bases short and J 2 bases short, with 10 bases between. Looked up from germline, CDR1 is LGHDT and CDR2 is YNNKEL (reference sequence). The CDR3 consists of 13 residues.

The chain employs TRBV25-1 and TRBJ2-5, with D perhaps matching TRBD1 (6 bases). Per germline, CDR1 MGHDK and CDR2 SYGVNS. The CDR3 runs to 12 residues. V lost 10 bases and J lost 6, with 15 bases in between. Here the CDR3 reads CAITDRQKTQYF. Here the CDR3 DNA reads TGTGCCATAACGGACAGACAAAAGACCCAGTACTTC.

This chain uses TRBV2 with TRBJ2-7; D call uncertain. The V gene's germline CDR1 is SNHLY and CDR2 FYNNEI. The CDR3 extends over 11 amino acids. V lost 0 bases and J 4 bases, leaving 1 base between the germline ends. The CDR3 bases are TGTGCCAGCAGTGAAGCTTACGAGCAGTACTTC. Translating gives CASSEAYEQYF.

Only a few counts were recorded for this clonotype. An end of the junction differs from the germline gene, which may be a read error. This rearrangement joins TRBV6-2 or TRBV6-3 to TRBJ2-1; possible D gene TRBD1, 5 bases. The CDR3 totals 15 residues. Germline-derived CDR1 and CDR2 are MNHEY and SVGEGT. Here the CDR3 reads CASSRRTYPYDEQFF. In DNA form, the CDR3 reads TGTGCCAGCAGTAGACGGACATACCCCTACGATGAGCAGTTCTTC.

This clonotype was detected a few times. The rearrangement uses TRBV7-9 and TRBJ1-2, with a weak D call TRBD1 (5 bases). The CDR3 has 13 residues. V shed 1 base and J shed 6 bases, with 9 bases lying between them. Germline CDR1 is SEHNR and CDR2 is FQNEAQ (reference sequence). This CDR3 reads CASSLVRVHGYTF. CDR3 bases: TGTGCCAGCAGCTTAGTCAGGGTCCATGGCTACACCTTC.

The CDR3 nucleotides are TGTGCCAGCAGTTCCCATACTCGTGCAGATACGCAGTATTTT. This codes for CASSSHTRADTQYF. The chain uses TRBV6-5 and TRBJ2-3; D unresolved. The CDR3 spans 14 residues. V was pared by 4 bases and J by 4 bases, with 12 bases between. The germline V gene has CDR1 MNHEY and CDR2 SVGAGI.

This clonotype was detected many times. CDR3 in DNA: TGCAGCGTCCTGTCCCCAGGGACAACGACCTCCTACGAGCAGTACTTC. It encodes CSVLSPGTTTSYEQYF. This chain uses TRBV29-1 with TRBJ2-7; the D gene is possibly TRBD1 (6 bases). The CDR3 has 16 amino acids. V shed 6 bases and J shed 0 bases, with 21 bases lying between them. Germline V gene data show CDR1 as SQVTM and CDR2 as ANQGSEA.

V is TRBV11-1 and J is TRBJ2-1; 10 positions match TRBD1. The CDR3 has 16 amino acids. The germline CDR1 and CDR2 sequences are SGHAT and FQDESV (reference sequence). The J segment lost 9 bases and the V segment lost 5 bases, leaving 13 bases of the junction unmatched. The DNA for the CDR3 is TGTGCCAGCAGCCGCTTGGGGGGACAGGGGATCTCTGAGCAGTTCTTC. Protein sequence: CASSRLGGQGISEQFF.

The sample holds many counts of this clonotype. The V gene is TRBV3-1, the J gene TRBJ1-6; the D gene is possibly TRBD1 (5 bases). Trimming stripped 1 base from V and 8 bases from J, with 9 bases between. CDR3 size: 14 residues. The V gene's germline CDR1 is LGHDT and CDR2 YNNKEL (reference sequence). CDR3 nucleotide sequence: TGTGCCAGCAGCCAAGGGGGACTGTATTCACCCCTCCACTTT. Translated: CASSQGGLYSPLHF.

In this sample, this clonotype turned up many times. This sequence joins TRBV12-3 or TRBV12-4 and TRBJ2-7, with 9 positions matching TRBD1. There are 15 residues in the CDR3. After removal of 0 bases from V and 7 bases from J, the junction contained 7 bases not matched to a gene. CDR3 nucleotide sequence: TGTGCCAGCAGTTTAGCGCGGGGACAGGGCACTGAGCAGTACTTC. It is translated as CASSLARGQGTEQYF.